The 12 T cell receptor beta chains in this list originate from one sample, sequenced in a study of T cell changes during pregnancy in multiple sclerosis. The table came from immunoSEQ multiplex PCR; TCRdb's copy has only in-frame clones and leaves some out. The table records roughly 49,000 clones, over 90% of them present only once. Source: peripheral blood, taken after pregnancy. These receptors came from a female donor with multiple sclerosis, enrolled in a pregnancy study.

The J gene is TRBJ1-5, the V gene TRBV18; a weak D match, TRBD1 (6 bases). The CDR3 loop spans 13 amino acids. Germline CDR1 and CDR2: KGHSH and LQKENI. V shed 8 bases and J shed 4 bases, with 12 bases lying between them. This CDR3 reads CASVTGQNQPQHF. In DNA, the CDR3 is TGTGCCAGCGTGACAGGTCAAAATCAGCCCCAGCATTTT. The full variable domain, completed using reference TRBV18 and TRBJ1-5, is NAGVMQNPRHLVRRRGQEARLRCSPMKGHSHVYWYRQLPEEGLKFMVYLQKENIIDESGMPKERFSAEFPKEGPSILRIQQVVRGDSAAYFCASVTGQNQPQHFGDGTRLSIL.

The chain employs TRBV7-2 and TRBJ2-7, with D tentatively TRBD2 (5 bases). The CDR3 loop spans 13 amino acids. V gave up 4 bases and J gave up 7 bases, with 14 bases separating them. Germline CDR1 is SGHTA and CDR2 is FQGNSA. The DNA for the CDR3 is TGTGCCAGCAGCTCCCAAGCTACGGGGGAGCAGTACTTC. Translation gives CASSSQATGEQYF.

The chain employs TRBV19 and TRBJ2-3; weak D call: TRBD1 (6 bases). From germline, CDR1 is LNHDA and CDR2 SQIVND (reference sequence). V was shortened by 3 bases and J by 4 bases, with 14 bases between the two germline ends. The CDR3 spans 15 residues. The CDR3 spells CASSIGQGSSDTQYF. CDR3 nucleotides: TGTGCCAGTAGTATCGGGCAGGGGTCATCAGATACGCAGTATTTT.

This clone appeared once. As DNA, the CDR3 is TGTGCCAGCAGCTTAGGGCAGAATAATCAGCCCCAGCATTTT. Translated, it gives CASSLGQNNQPQHF. The chain carries TRBV7-2 and TRBJ1-5; no reliable D call. The CDR3 is made up of 14 amino acids. Trimming cost V 1 base and J 4 bases, with 8 bases left between them. The germline V gene encodes CDR1 SGHTA and CDR2 FQGNSA.

The chain joins TRBV5-6 to TRBJ2-3; D possibly corresponds to TRBD1 (6 bases). V shed 4 bases and J shed 13 bases, with 13 bases lying between them. The V gene's germline CDR1 is SGHDT and CDR2 YYEEEE. This CDR3 comprises 11 residues. The chain's CDR3 is CASSQGHSEYF. For the CDR3, the DNA is TGTGCCAGCAGCCAGGGACATTCCGAGTATTTT. Supplemented by reference TRBV5-6 and TRBJ2-3, the full variable domain reads DAGVTQSPTHLIKTRGQQVTLRCSPKSGHDTVSWYQQALGQGPQFIFQYYEEEERQRGNFPDRFSGHQFPNYSSELNVNALLLGDSALYLCASSQGHSEYFGPGTRLTVL.

The rearrangement uses TRBV28 and TRBJ1-2; 8 bases align to TRBD1. Losses at the gene ends were 4 bases for V and 8 bases for J; bases not matched to a gene: 6. Germline CDR1 reads MDHEN; CDR2 reads SYDVKM. The CDR3 sequence is 13 residues long. CDR3 sequence: CASSSTGVLGYTF. The CDR3 region has the DNA TGTGCCAGCAGTTCGACAGGGGTTCTCGGCTACACCTTC.

This chain uses TRBV9 with TRBJ1-2; 8 bases match TRBD1. This CDR3 is built from 15 residues. The V segment lost 3 bases and the J segment 4 bases; nucleotides outside the gene matches: 8. Germline loops: CDR1 SGDLS, CDR2 YYNGEE. The CDR3 sequence is CASSEGRGQGYGYTF. CDR3 coding DNA: TGTGCCAGCAGCGAAGGCAGGGGGCAGGGCTATGGCTACACCTTC.

This chain joins TRBV4-2 and TRBJ1-6, with D tentatively TRBD1 (5 bases). The CDR3 is made up of 16 amino acids. Trimming stripped 1 base from V and 0 bases from J, with 7 bases between. The germline V gene has CDR1 LGHNA and CDR2 YNFKEQ. In DNA form, the CDR3 reads TGTGCCAGCAGCCAAGGGGGGGGCTCCTATAATTCACCCCTCCACTTT. It encodes CASSQGGGSYNSPLHF.

The rearrangement uses TRBV2 and TRBJ1-2; no firm D call. V dropped 3 bases and J dropped 8 bases, with 7 bases sitting between them. Germline CDR1 SNHLY, CDR2 FYNNEI. The CDR3 has 11 residues. The CDR3 loop is CASSEGRGYTF. In DNA, the CDR3 is TGTGCCAGCAGTGAGGGGAGAGGCTACACCTTC.

The rearrangement links TRBV6-1 to TRBJ2-7, with 9 bases aligning to TRBD2. CDR1 is MNHNS and CDR2 is SASEGT in the germline V gene. The length of the CDR3 is 14 residues. J gave up 2 bases and V 5 bases, and 4 bases lay outside the gene matches. CDR3 region: CASSPGTSPYEQYF. The CDR3 DNA reads TGTGCCAGCAGTCCCGGGACTAGCCCCTACGAGCAGTACTTC.

The DNA of the CDR3 is TGTGCCAGCAGTCGACAGGGGGTAGGTGGCTACACCTTC. It is translated as CASSRQGVGGYTF. The chain links TRBV6-6 to TRBJ1-2, with 9 positions matching TRBD1. This CDR3 has 13 amino acids. Trimming at V came to 5 bases and at J to 7 bases, leaving 5 bases not matched to a gene. CDR1 and CDR2 from the germline V gene are MNHNY and SVGAGI (reference sequence).

The CDR3 DNA reads TGTGCCAGCAGTTTAGTGGAGGGGGAGACCCAGTACTTC. Translating it yields CASSLVEGETQYF. The chain employs TRBV27 and TRBJ2-5, with D perhaps matching TRBD2 (6 bases). V was trimmed by 2 bases and J by 5 bases, leaving 9 bases between them. The CDR3 is 13 residues long. CDR1 is MNHEY and CDR2 is SMNVEV in the germline V gene (reference sequence).